Below, 7 T cell receptor beta chains from the same sample are listed, as sequenced in a study of blood T cell repertoires in COVID-19. Assay: immunoSEQ multiplex PCR; the TCRdb copy retains only in-frame clones and omits some. The data show over 250,000 clones, with about nine tenths seen just once and less than 2.5% held by the top ten. The source material was peripheral blood. These TCRs come from a man aged 50 to 60 with acute or convalescent COVID-19.

CDR3 bases: TGTGCCAGCAGCTCACGGACAGGGGGCGCCGAAAAACTGTTTTTT. Protein sequence: CASSSRTGGAEKLFF. The chain carries TRBV9 and TRBJ1-4, with TRBD1 identical over 11 bases. CDR3 length: 15 amino acids. V shed 4 bases and J 8 bases; nucleotides not matched to a gene: 7. CDR1 SGDLS and CDR2 YYNGEE come from the germline V gene. The variable domain in full, completed from reference TRBV9 and TRBJ1-4, reads DSGVTQTPKHLITATGQRVTLRCSPRSGDLSVYWYQQSLDQGLQFLIQYYNGEERAKGNILERFSAQQFPDLHSELNLSSLELGDSALYFCASSSRTGGAEKLFFGSGTQLSVL.

The chain couples TRBV29-1 to TRBJ2-7; tentative D call: TRBD1 (5 bases). Germline V CDR1 and CDR2: SQVTM, ANQGSEA. This CDR3 spans 15 amino acids. V was pared by 1 base and J by 3 bases, with 16 bases between. The CDR3 nucleotides read TGCAGCGTTGAAGGGGGCCTTGATGGGATCTACGAGCAGTACTTC. As protein: CSVEGGLDGIYEQYF.

The chain uses TRBV5-1 and TRBJ1-6; 9 bases are shared with TRBD1. The germline V gene has CDR1 SGHRS and CDR2 YFSETQ. V dropped 4 bases and J dropped 9; count of bases not matched to a gene: 5. The CDR3 sequence is 14 residues long. In nucleotides, the CDR3 is TGCGCCAGCAGCCACGGGACAGGGAGTTCACCCCTCCACTTT. It is translated as CASSHGTGSSPLHF.

The V and J genes are TRBV7-3 and TRBJ2-1; perhaps TRBD2 as D (6 bases). V was clipped by 2 bases and J by 4 bases, with 12 bases between them. This CDR3 region has 15 residues. The germline V gene has CDR1 SGHTA and CDR2 FQGTGA. For the CDR3, the DNA is TGTGCCAGCAGCTTAGGGTCTAGCGAGTACAATGAGCAGTTCTTC. Protein: CASSLGSSEYNEQFF.

V usage is TRBV18 and J usage is TRBJ2-7, with a possible D match to TRBD1 (6 bases). This CDR3 region has 16 residues. Trimming stripped 2 bases from V and 5 bases from J, with 19 bases between. Germline lookup yields CDR1 KGHSH and CDR2 LQKENI. The CDR3 is CASSPTVQGISDEQYF. The CDR3 DNA follows: TGTGCCAGCTCACCAACGGTTCAGGGGATTTCGGACGAGCAGTACTTC.

The chain recombines TRBV9 with TRBJ2-7; TRBD1 aligns across 7 bases. Germline values: CDR1 SGDLS, CDR2 YYNGEE. This CDR3 spans 12 amino acids. V shed 4 bases, J shed 4 bases, and the junction held 2 bases outside the gene matches. This CDR3 is CASSFRGYEQYF. In DNA form, the CDR3 reads TGTGCCAGCAGCTTCAGGGGGTACGAGCAGTACTTC.

The chain uses TRBV4-1 and TRBJ1-5, with D maybe TRBD1 (6 bases). The CDR3 covers 16 residues. CDR1 and CDR2 from the germline V gene are MGHRA and YSYEKL. Trimming removed 2 bases from V and 4 bases from J, with 15 bases in between. The CDR3 sequence: CASSQSFGGANQPQHF. CDR3 DNA: TGCGCCAGCAGCCAATCATTTGGGGGGGCAAATCAGCCCCAGCATTTT.